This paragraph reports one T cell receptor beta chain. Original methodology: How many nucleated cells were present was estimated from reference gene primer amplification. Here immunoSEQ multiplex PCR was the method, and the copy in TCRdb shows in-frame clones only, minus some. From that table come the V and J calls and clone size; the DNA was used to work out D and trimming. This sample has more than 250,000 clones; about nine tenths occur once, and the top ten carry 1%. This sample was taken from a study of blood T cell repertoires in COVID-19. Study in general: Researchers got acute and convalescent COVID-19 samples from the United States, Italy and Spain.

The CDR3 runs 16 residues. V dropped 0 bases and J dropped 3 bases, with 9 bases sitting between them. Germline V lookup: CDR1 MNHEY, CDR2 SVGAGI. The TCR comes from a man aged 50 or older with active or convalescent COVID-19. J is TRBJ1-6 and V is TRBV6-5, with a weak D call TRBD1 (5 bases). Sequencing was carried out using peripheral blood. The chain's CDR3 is CASSYSRVIYNSPLHF. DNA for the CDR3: TGTGCCAGCAGTTACTCCAGGGTTATCTATAATTCACCCCTCCACTTT.